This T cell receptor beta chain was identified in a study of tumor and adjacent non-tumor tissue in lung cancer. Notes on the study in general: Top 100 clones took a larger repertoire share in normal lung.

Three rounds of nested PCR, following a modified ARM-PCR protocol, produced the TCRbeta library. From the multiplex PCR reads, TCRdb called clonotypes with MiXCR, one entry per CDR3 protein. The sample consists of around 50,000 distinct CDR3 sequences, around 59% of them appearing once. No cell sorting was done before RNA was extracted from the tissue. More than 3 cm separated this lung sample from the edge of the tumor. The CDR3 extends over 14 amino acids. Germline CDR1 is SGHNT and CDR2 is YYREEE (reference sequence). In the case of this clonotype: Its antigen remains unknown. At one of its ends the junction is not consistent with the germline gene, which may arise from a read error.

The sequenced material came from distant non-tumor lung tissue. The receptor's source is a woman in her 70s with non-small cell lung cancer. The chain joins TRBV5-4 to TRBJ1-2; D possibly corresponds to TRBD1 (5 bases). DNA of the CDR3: TGTGCCAGTAGCTTGGTCGGACGGGGGTATGGCTACACCTTC. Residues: CASSLVGRGYGYTF.